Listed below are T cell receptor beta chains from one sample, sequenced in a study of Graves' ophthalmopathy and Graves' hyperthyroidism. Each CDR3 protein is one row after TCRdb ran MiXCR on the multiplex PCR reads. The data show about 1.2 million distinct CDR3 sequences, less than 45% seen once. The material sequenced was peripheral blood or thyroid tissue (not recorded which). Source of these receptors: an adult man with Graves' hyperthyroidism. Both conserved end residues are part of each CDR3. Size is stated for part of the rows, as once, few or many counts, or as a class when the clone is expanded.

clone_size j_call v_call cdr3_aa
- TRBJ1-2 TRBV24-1 CATSEGYGYVDGYTF
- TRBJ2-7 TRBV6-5 CASTPPMRGEQYF
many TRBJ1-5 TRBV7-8 CASSLVGRGNQPQHF
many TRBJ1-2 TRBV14 CAIYDRYGAVSAWTF
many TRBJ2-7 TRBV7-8 CASSPLGTSAYEQYF
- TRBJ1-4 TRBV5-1 CASSPSGGAMRKLFF
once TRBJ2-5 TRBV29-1 CSVEADREETQYF
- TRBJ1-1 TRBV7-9 CASSAGTTPNQRVF
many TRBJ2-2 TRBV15 CATSRDLAPVVGELFF
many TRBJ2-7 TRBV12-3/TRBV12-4 CASSPDRGTYEQYF
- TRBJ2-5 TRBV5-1 CASSLGRLAGSVIQETQYF
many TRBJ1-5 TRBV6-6 CASSYSASSPIPQHF
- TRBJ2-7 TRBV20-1 CSAAGLAGVIYEQCF
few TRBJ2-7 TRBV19 CASSIGGGYEQYF
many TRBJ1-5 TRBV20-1 CSAGDNHQPQHF
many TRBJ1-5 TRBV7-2 CASSQGSSNQPQHF
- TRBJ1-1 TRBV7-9 CASSGRGRTFF
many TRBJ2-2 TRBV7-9 CASSLTGETTGELFF
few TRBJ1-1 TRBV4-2 CASSQVGVAEAFF
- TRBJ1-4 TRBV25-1 CASSRQVREKLFF
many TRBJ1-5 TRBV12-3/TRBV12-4 CASSRGAGVNQPQHF
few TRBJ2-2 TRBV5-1 CASRNAMGATTGELFF
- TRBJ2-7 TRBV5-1 CANSKNRDRSSYEQYF
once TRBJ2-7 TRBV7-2 CASSLGQQGYEQYF
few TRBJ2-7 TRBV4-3 CASSQDQSGGYGQYF
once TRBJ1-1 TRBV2 CASSGGTGGYTEAFF
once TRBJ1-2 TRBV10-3 CALGGQGGGYTF
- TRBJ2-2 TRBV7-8 CASRRQAGELFF
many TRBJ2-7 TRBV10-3 CAIKHRDGSYEQYF
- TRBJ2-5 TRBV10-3 CAISERTSGHQETQYF
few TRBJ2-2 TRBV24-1 CATSNNRGTGELFF
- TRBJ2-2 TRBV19 CASSIQGAAGELFF
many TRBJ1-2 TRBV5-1 CASSTAGYGYTF
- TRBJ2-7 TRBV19 CASRGTGQRYEQYF
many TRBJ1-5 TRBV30 CAWSAGGDQPQHF
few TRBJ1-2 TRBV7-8 CASSLRDRGYSNYGYTF
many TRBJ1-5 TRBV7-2 CASSTGQGYSNQPQHF
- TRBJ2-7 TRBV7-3 CASSSAGQGLNEQYF
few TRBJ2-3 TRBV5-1 CASSLYPDTDTQYF
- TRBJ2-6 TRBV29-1 CSVRAGGEATEAF
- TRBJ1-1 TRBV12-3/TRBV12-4 CASSPQGGLMAFF
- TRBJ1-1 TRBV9 CASSVGVSLNAEAFF
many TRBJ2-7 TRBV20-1 CSAWALTGLPEQYF
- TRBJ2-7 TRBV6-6 CASSYSNPGQSSMYEQYF
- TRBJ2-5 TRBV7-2 CASSSRMTGGSKRETQYF
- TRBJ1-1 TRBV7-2 CASRHRSRTGVNTEAFF
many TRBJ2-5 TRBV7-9 CASSPKRGADNQETQYF